This T cell receptor beta chain was retrieved from a study of blood T cell repertoires in COVID-19. For the study at large: COVID-19 samples, acute and convalescent, were from the United States, Italy and Spain. The cDNA or gDNA used as material had been derived from T cells, B-cell-depleted T cells, or PBMCs.

This clone was observed a few times. J lost 2 bases, V lost 7 bases, and 9 bases had no gene match. From germline, CDR1 is LNHDA and CDR2 SQIVND (reference sequence). This CDR3 is built from 16 residues. Authors' processing steps: Nucleated cell number was recorded as an estimate derived from reference gene primer amplification. Clones were sequenced by immunoSEQ multiplex PCR, and TCRdb holds only the in-frame ones, with some missing. V, J and clone size were drawn from that table, and D and trimming were deduced from the DNA. In the table there are about 140,000 clones, about nine tenths of which are singletons.

This sequence joins TRBV19 and TRBJ2-1, with 9 bases lining up with TRBD1. The sequencing sample was made of peripheral blood. This TCR derives from a man aged 45-65 years with active COVID-19. The CDR3 DNA reads TGTGCCAGTACCGAGCTGGGGACAGGGACCTACAATGAGCAGTTCTTC. Translated: CASTELGTGTYNEQFF. Drawing the rest from reference TRBV19 and TRBJ2-1, the complete variable domain is DGGITQSPKYLFRKEGQNVTLSCEQNLNHDAMYWYRQDPGQGLRLIYYSQIVNDFQKGDIAEGYSVSREKKESFPLTVTSAQKNPTAFYLCASTELGTGTYNEQFFGPGTRLTVL.